The 5 T cell receptor beta chains given below trace back to one sample, sequenced in a study of siplizumab effects on memory and regulatory T cells (dated by TCRdb to the late 2010s). The method behind the library was the immunoSEQ multiplex PCR assay. The clones in this table, taken by TCRdb from immuneACCESS, are in-frame only. Not every clone is retained; where verified, under half of the shortfall comes from an unresolved V gene, and the cause of the rest is unknown. This sample holds approximately 20,000 clones; around 40% were observed only once. About 5.7% of the sample lies in the top ten. Cells in the mixed lymphocyte reaction were cultured together at 37 degrees C for under seven days. Their antigens remain unidentified. The specimen was CFSE-low (dividing) CD4+ T cells sorted from an allogeneic mixed lymphocyte reaction. The receptors derive from a human donor in good health; the cells came from an allogeneic mixed lymphocyte reaction. Some clones in this sample may be carry-over from other donors' samples.

V gene TRBV6-1 combines with J gene TRBJ2-1; 7 bases are shared with TRBD2. Per germline, CDR1 MNHNS and CDR2 SASEGT. V shed 3 bases and J 9 bases; nucleotides not matched to a gene: 8. There are 14 residues in the CDR3. The CDR3: CASSDGLVVGEQFF. The CDR3 bases are TGTGCCAGCAGTGATGGACTAGTAGTGGGTGAGCAGTTCTTC.

The table lists this clone with a count of one. The J gene is TRBJ2-1, the V gene TRBV19; tentatively, D is TRBD1 (6 bases). V lost 8 bases and J lost 10, with 12 bases in between. Germline values: CDR1 LNHDA, CDR2 SQIVND (reference sequence). This CDR3 spans 11 amino acids. The CDR3 spells CASFRGWEQFF. DNA for the CDR3: TGTGCCAGTTTCAGGGGATGGGAGCAGTTCTTC.

This clone was found a few times. The V call is TRBV19, the J call TRBJ2-5; 9 nucleotides align to TRBD1. Germline V gives CDR1 LNHDA, CDR2 SQIVND (reference sequence). The CDR3 length is 14 residues. V lost 7 bases to trimming and J lost 5 bases; unmatched junction nucleotides: 8. The CDR3 sequence: CASMGTGYWETQYF. The CDR3 DNA is TGTGCCAGTATGGGGACAGGGTACTGGGAGACCCAGTACTTC.

In this sample, this clone turned up a few times. The rearrangement uses TRBV7-9 and TRBJ1-2; D gene uncertain. This CDR3 has 12 residues. Trimming took 1 base from V and 8 from J, leaving 8 bases between them. The germline CDR1 and CDR2 sequences are SEHNR and FQNEAQ (reference sequence). The CDR3 region has the DNA TGTGCCAGCAGCTTAGAAGGGTTGGGCTACACCTTC. Protein sequence: CASSLEGLGYTF.

This clone occurred a few times. The rearrangement uses TRBV10-3 and TRBJ2-3; 9 bases are a match to TRBD2. This CDR3 has 15 residues. The V gene's germline CDR1 is ENHRY and CDR2 SYGVKD. With 2 bases clipped from V and 6 bases from J, the junction kept 6 bases outside the gene matches. The CDR3 DNA reads TGTGCCATCAGTGAGGCTAGCGGGGTTTTTGATACGCAGTATTTT. Its protein product is CAISEASGVFDTQYF.